A single sample is the source of the 26 T cell receptor beta chains below, sequenced in a study of cytomegalovirus exposure and HLA in healthy donors. Primers included in the PCR were 60 Vbeta and 13 Jbeta primers. Some clones are missing from TCRdb's copy, which holds only in-frame ones; the method was immunoSEQ multiplex PCR. Here the sample spans 150,000 to 160,000 clones, roughly 80% being singletons. The sequenced sample consisted of PBMCs. These receptors all come from a woman in her forties in good health and CMV-seronegative.

Only one count was recorded for this clone. V and J are TRBV28 and TRBJ1-1; D is uncertain. Trimming shortened V by 5 bases and J by 1 base, and 5 bases separated the two germline ends. The CDR3 totals 12 residues. Germline CDR1 is MDHEN and CDR2 is SYDVKM. The CDR3 region has the DNA TGTGCCAGCAGTACAGAGAACACTGAAGCTTTCTTT. Translating gives CASSTENTEAFF.

The V call is TRBV5-1, the J call TRBJ2-5; D is unresolved. CDR3 length equals 14 residues. Germline CDR1 reads SGHRS; CDR2 reads YFSETQ. Trimming took 2 bases from V and 2 from J, leaving 10 bases between them. The CDR3 reads CASSLNYAQETQYF. The CDR3 DNA is TGCGCCAGCAGCTTAAACTATGCTCAAGAGACCCAGTACTTC. Full variable domain (missing parts from reference TRBV5-1 and TRBJ2-5): KAGVTQTPRYLIKTRGQQVTLSCSPISGHRSVSWYQQTPGQGLQFLFEYFSETQRNKGNFPGRFSGRQFSNSRSEMNVSTLELGDSALYLCASSLNYAQETQYFGPGTRLLVL.

The J gene is TRBJ2-7, the V gene TRBV13, with D perhaps TRBD2 (6 bases). The germline V gene has CDR1 PRHDT and CDR2 FYEKMQ (reference sequence). V gave up 1 base and J gave up 10 bases, with 14 bases separating them. CDR3 length equals 13 residues. The CDR3 DNA is TGTGCCAGCAGCTTAGTAAGGAGGGCGGAACAGTACTTC. It is translated as CASSLVRRAEQYF. Full variable domain (remainder filled in from reference TRBV13 and TRBJ2-7): AAGVIQSPRHLIKEKRETATLKCYPIPRHDTVYWYQQGPGQDPQFLISFYEKMQSDKGSIPDRFSAQQFSDYHSELNMSSLELGDSALYFCASSLVRRAEQYFGPGTRLTVT.

The chain carries TRBV9 and TRBJ2-5; a weak D match, TRBD1 (6 bases). The CDR3 has 16 amino acids. V was cut by 4 bases and J by 5 bases, with 21 bases left in between. Germline CDR1 SGDLS, CDR2 YYNGEE. The CDR3 loop is CASSLKGDTLGETQYF. Written as DNA, the CDR3 is TGTGCCAGCAGCCTAAAGGGGGACACCCTAGGCGAGACCCAGTACTTC.

The rearrangement joins TRBV4-1 to TRBJ2-7; D is unresolved. CDR1 and CDR2 from the germline V gene are MGHRA and YSYEKL. Trimming took 1 base from V and 5 from J, leaving 12 bases between them. The CDR3 has 14 amino acids. CDR3 DNA sequence: TGCGCCAGCAGCCAAGTAGTTGTTACCCACGAGCAGTACTTC. Translating it yields CASSQVVVTHEQYF.

This clone was counted a few times. The chain recombines TRBV6-5 with TRBJ2-2; the D gene is possibly TRBD2 (6 bases). CDR1 is MNHEY and CDR2 is SVGAGI in the germline V gene. The CDR3 consists of 15 residues. Deletions cut 6 bases from V and 0 bases from J, with 11 bases between. The CDR3 is CASRLSGANTGELFF. In nucleotides, the CDR3 is TGTGCCAGCAGGCTCTCGGGAGCGAACACCGGGGAGCTGTTTTTT.

The chain is built from TRBV7-9 and TRBJ2-3, with 7 positions matching TRBD1. This CDR3 has 16 amino acids. Trimming removed 4 bases from V and 0 bases from J; junction bases left unmatched: 7. Germline V CDR1 and CDR2: SEHNR, FQNEAQ (reference sequence). CDR3 residues: CASSSGTASSTDTQYF. DNA of the CDR3: TGTGCCAGCAGCTCCGGGACAGCCTCTAGCACAGATACGCAGTATTTT. Variable domain in full (rest from reference TRBV7-9 and TRBJ2-3): DTGVSQNPRHKITKRGQNVTFRCDPISEHNRLYWYRQTLGQGPEFLTYFQNEAQLEKSRLLSDRFSAERPKGSFSTLEIQRTEQGDSAMYLCASSSGTASSTDTQYFGPGTRLTVL.

The V gene is TRBV2, the J gene TRBJ2-7; D is unresolved. CDR3 size: 15 residues. Germline V gives CDR1 SNHLY, CDR2 FYNNEI. V lost 0 bases, J lost 0 bases, and 9 bases lay in between. CDR3 bases: TGTGCCAGCAGTGAAGCGCCACGGAGCTCCTACGAGCAGTACTTC. Protein product: CASSEAPRSSYEQYF.

This chain joins TRBV11-2 and TRBJ2-1, with D possibly being TRBD2 (6 bases). The CDR3 is made up of 16 amino acids. Germline V gene data show CDR1 as SGHAT and CDR2 as FQNNGV. With 4 bases removed from V and 1 base from J, the gap between germline ends came to 14 bases. The CDR3 region has the DNA TGTGCCAGCAGCTCCCCACGGGGGTTTTCCTACAATGAGCAGTTCTTC. Translation gives CASSSPRGFSYNEQFF.

The rearrangement links TRBV13 to TRBJ2-7; perhaps TRBD2 as D (6 bases). The CDR3 runs 15 residues. Per germline, CDR1 PRHDT and CDR2 FYEKMQ (reference sequence). Deletions cut 1 base from V and 1 base from J, with 11 bases between. The CDR3 DNA reads TGTGCCAGCAGCTTAGCTCCTAGCGCGTCCTACGAGCAGTACTTC. As protein: CASSLAPSASYEQYF.

This sequence joins TRBV5-4 and TRBJ2-2, with 7 positions matching TRBD1. This CDR3 is built from 15 residues. J gave up 3 bases and V 4 bases, and 6 bases lay outside the gene matches. Germline V gene lookup returns CDR1 SGHNT and CDR2 YYREEE (reference sequence). CDR3 amino acids: CASSHRDRDTGELFF. The CDR3 bases are TGTGCCAGCAGCCACCGGGACAGAGACACCGGGGAGCTGTTTTTT.

The rearrangement links TRBV6-5 to TRBJ2-4; D is ambiguous. From germline, CDR1 is MNHEY and CDR2 SVGAGI. V was cut by 2 bases and J by 1 base, with 9 bases left in between. CDR3 length: 15 residues. DNA for the CDR3: TGTGCCAGCAGTTACGGCGGTTCCGCCAAAAACATTCAGTACTTC. Translating it yields CASSYGGSAKNIQYF.

The chain links TRBV5-1 to TRBJ2-5; 11 nucleotides line up with TRBD1. CDR3 length: 16 amino acids. Germline V CDR1 and CDR2: SGHRS, YFSETQ. Unmatched junction bases numbered 4, after V lost 0 bases and J lost 3 bases. The CDR3 DNA reads as TGCGCCAGCAGCTTGGAAGGGACAGGGGGGGAAGAGACCCAGTACTTC. Its protein is CASSLEGTGGEETQYF.

This rearrangement joins TRBV30 to TRBJ1-1; 7 bases are shared with TRBD1. V was clipped by 0 bases and J by 10 bases; unmatched bases: 11. The CDR3 consists of 14 residues. Per the germline V gene, CDR1 is GTSNPN and CDR2 is SVGIG (reference sequence). The CDR3 is CAWSVPPTGSGAFF. CDR3 in DNA: TGTGCCTGGAGTGTTCCCCCGACAGGGTCAGGAGCTTTCTTT.

This chain connects TRBV6-5 to TRBJ1-5; D may be TRBD1 (6 bases). The length of the CDR3 is 14 residues. Trimming took 2 bases from V and 5 from J, leaving 10 bases between them. Germline values: CDR1 MNHEY, CDR2 SVGAGI. The CDR3 nucleotides read TGTGCCAGCAGTTACGAGGGGGTCCATCAGCCCCAGCATTTT. It translates to CASSYEGVHQPQHF.

This rearrangement joins TRBV10-3 to TRBJ2-7, with 7 positions matching TRBD2. The germline V gene has CDR1 ENHRY and CDR2 SYGVKD. Germline trimming cut 4 bases from V and 2 bases from J; bases unmatched to any gene: 11. The CDR3 length is 16 residues. Here the CDR3 reads CAISANLGGSTYEQYF. The CDR3 DNA is TGTGCCATCAGTGCAAATCTGGGCGGGAGCACCTACGAGCAGTACTTC.

The genes are TRBV2 and TRBJ1-6; 9 bases line up with TRBD1. Germline loops: CDR1 SNHLY, CDR2 FYNNEI. V was clipped by 5 bases and J by 7 bases; unmatched bases: 3. The length of the CDR3 is 14 residues. The CDR3 DNA sequence: TGTGCCAGCAGTAAGGACAGGGGAAATTCACCCCTCCACTTT. Translating gives CASSKDRGNSPLHF.

This rearrangement joins TRBV19 to TRBJ1-1; D remains unclear. The CDR3 extends over 13 amino acids. CDR1 and CDR2 from the germline V gene are LNHDA and SQIVND (reference sequence). V was cut by 3 bases and J by 4 bases, with 9 bases left in between. CDR3 DNA sequence: TGTGCCAGTAGTATCGCAGGCGCCACTGAAGCTTTCTTT. Residues: CASSIAGATEAFF.

The gene calls are TRBV30 and TRBJ1-3; D not certain. Germline V gene lookup returns CDR1 GTSNPN and CDR2 SVGIG (reference sequence). This CDR3 comprises 15 residues. Trimming shortened V by 0 bases and J by 0 bases, and 9 bases separated the two germline ends. CDR3 residues: CAWSVGSSSGNTIYF. The CDR3 DNA is TGTGCCTGGAGTGTGGGCAGCAGCTCTGGAAACACCATATATTTT.

J is TRBJ1-1 and V is TRBV5-1; no clear D gene. CDR1 and CDR2 from the germline V gene are SGHRS and YFSETQ. The CDR3 contains 12 residues. The ends were cut back, 4 bases at V and 1 base at J, with 5 bases in the middle. CDR3: CASSEANTEAFF. The CDR3 bases are TGCGCCAGCAGCGAGGCGAACACTGAAGCTTTCTTT.

The chain is built from TRBV5-4 and TRBJ2-2, with 7 positions matching TRBD1. The ends lost 0 bases at V and 1 base at J; junction bases unmatched: 9. CDR1 and CDR2 from the germline V gene are SGHNT and YYREEE (reference sequence). The CDR3 totals 18 residues. The CDR3 coding sequence is TGTGCCAGCAGCTTGGATCTTAGCAGGACAGGGAACACCGGGGAGCTGTTTTTT. It specifies CASSLDLSRTGNTGELFF.

As DNA, the CDR3 is TGCGCCAGCAGCTCCAACCCGGGCCAGGGCGGTAGGTCACCCCTCCACTTT. This translates into CASSSNPGQGGRSPLHF. The chain employs TRBV5-1 and TRBJ1-6, with a tentative D call TRBD1 (5 bases). There are 17 residues in the CDR3. Germline loops: CDR1 SGHRS, CDR2 YFSETQ. V lost 3 bases and J lost 10, with 23 bases in between.

V usage is TRBV7-9 and J usage is TRBJ2-7; possible D gene TRBD1, 6 bases. CDR1 and CDR2 (germline): SEHNR, FQNEAQ (reference sequence). This CDR3 spans 15 amino acids. The V end lost 7 bases, the J end lost 3 bases, and 19 bases lay between the germline ends. CDR3 sequence: CASTPQGSGGYEQYF. The CDR3 DNA reads TGTGCCAGCACCCCTCAGGGGTCTGGTGGCTACGAGCAGTACTTC.

The chain employs TRBV5-4 and TRBJ1-1, with 9 bases that match TRBD1. The V gene's germline CDR1 is SGHNT and CDR2 YYREEE (reference sequence). The CDR3 has 15 residues. Trimming removed 7 bases from V and 7 bases from J; junction bases left unmatched: 14. The CDR3 loop is CASGSWDRARFEAFF. CDR3 coding DNA: TGTGCCAGCGGCTCCTGGGACAGGGCTCGTTTTGAAGCTTTCTTT.

V and J are TRBV4-1 and TRBJ2-7; D perhaps matches TRBD1 (6 bases). From germline, CDR1 is MGHRA and CDR2 YSYEKL. The CDR3 has 15 residues. V was trimmed by 1 base and J by 6 bases, leaving 16 bases between them. The CDR3: CASSQGLTGFGEQYF. The CDR3 DNA follows: TGCGCCAGCAGCCAAGGGCTAACAGGGTTTGGCGAGCAGTACTTC.

A note on this clone: The CDR3 ends on some other residue instead of the conserved phenylalanine or tryptophan, so this is likely a read error. No DNA is shown, since the ends of the CDR3 on it are uncertain; the CDR3 is the one TCRdb lists. The chain carries TRBV21-1 and TRBJ1-2; the D segment call TRBD1 is taken from the table without a DNA check. TRBV21-1 is an annotated pseudogene. The CDR3 length equals 10 residues, ends included. The CDR3 protein is CASGNLGQEG.